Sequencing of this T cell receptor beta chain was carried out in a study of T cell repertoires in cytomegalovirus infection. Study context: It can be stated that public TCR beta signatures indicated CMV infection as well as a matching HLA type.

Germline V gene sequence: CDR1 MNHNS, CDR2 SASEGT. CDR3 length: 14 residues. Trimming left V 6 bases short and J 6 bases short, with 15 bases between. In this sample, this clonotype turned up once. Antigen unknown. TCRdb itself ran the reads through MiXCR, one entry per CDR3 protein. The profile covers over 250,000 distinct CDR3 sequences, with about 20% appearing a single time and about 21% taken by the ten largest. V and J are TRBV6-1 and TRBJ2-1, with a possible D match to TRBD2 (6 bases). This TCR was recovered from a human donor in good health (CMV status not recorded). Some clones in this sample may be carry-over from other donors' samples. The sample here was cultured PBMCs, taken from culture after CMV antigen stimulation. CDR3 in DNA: TGTGCCAGCAGACGGGAGCTGCTTGGCAATGAGCAGTTCTTC. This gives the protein CASRRELLGNEQFF.